This T cell receptor beta chain was identified during a study of beta chain features in type 1 diabetes. Study-wide results and limits: TCRB repertoires of naive, central memory and Treg cells appeared more similar among patients than among healthy donors. Moderately but significantly shorter TCRB CDR3s were found in Type 1 diabetes patients in all four CD4+ subsets.

In regard to this clone: What it binds is not known.

All sorted populations exceeded 95% purity. Every bit of the isolated RNA underwent reverse transcription, so sequencing read expressed TCRB transcripts. Generated by immunoSEQ multiplex PCR, the TCRdb table keeps only in-frame clones and is missing some. The sample has roughly 250,000 clones; over 8.5% are singletons. CDR1 and CDR2 (germline): KGHSH, LQKENI. The CDR3 covers 17 residues. Trimming removed 3 bases from V and 7 bases from J; junction bases left unmatched: 15. J is TRBJ2-1 and V is TRBV18; TRBD2 agrees at 7 bases. The clonotype was recovered from a woman aged 18-29 years in good health. The sequencing sample was made of naive CD4+ T cells from blood. The CDR3 sequence is CASSPLAGDSFRNEQFF. In DNA, the CDR3 is TGTGCCAGCTCACCGCTCGCGGGGGACTCATTTCGAAATGAGCAGTTCTTC.